This entry lists 5 T cell receptor beta chains sequenced from one sample in a study of T cells in Graves' hyperthyroidism and ophthalmopathy. Researchers took RNA transcripts and amplified the TCR beta CDR3 regions from them. With the HTBI primer set, the TCR CDR3 went through a first round of RT-PCR. TCRdb redid the calling of the multiplex PCR reads with MiXCR, one entry per CDR3 protein. The sample yields 750,000 to 950,000 distinct CDR3 sequences, around 39% seen once. Sequencing input: blood. The source of these receptors is a man aged 18 to 30 with Graves' hyperthyroidism.

The table lists this clonotype with many counts. The genes are TRBV10-3 and TRBJ1-5; D is possibly TRBD1 (6 bases). V was shortened by 11 bases and J by 4 bases, with 15 bases between the two germline ends. Germline V CDR1 and CDR2: ENHRY, SYGVKD. The CDR3 totals 13 residues. For the CDR3, the DNA is TGTGCCGCCGGTCAGGGGACAAATCAGCCCCAGCATTTT. Protein product: CAAGQGTNQPQHF.

The chain joins TRBV29-1 to TRBJ2-7; D is perhaps TRBD1 (6 bases). Per germline, CDR1 SQVTM and CDR2 ANQGSEA. The V end was cut by 8 bases, the J end by 6 bases, with 23 bases between. The CDR3 runs to 14 residues. CDR3 sequence reads: CSLNTGTPPGEQYF. DNA for the CDR3: TGCAGCTTAAACACCGGGACACCGCCTGGCGAGCAGTACTTC.

This clonotype was counted many times. The chain recombines TRBV7-9 with TRBJ1-5, with TRBD1 as a possible D gene (6 bases). V was cut by 5 bases and J by 6 bases, with 17 bases left in between. This CDR3 region has 15 residues. The germline CDR1 and CDR2 sequences are SEHNR and FQNEAQ (reference sequence). CDR3 in amino acids: CASSRGAGGSQPQHF. The CDR3 DNA is TGTGCCAGCAGCCGCGGGGCGGGGGGCAGTCAGCCCCAGCATTTT. The complete variable domain, with remaining parts taken from reference TRBV7-9 and TRBJ1-5, reads DTGVSQNPRHKITKRGQNVTFRCDPISEHNRLYWYRQTLGQGPEFLTYFQNEAQLEKSRLLSDRFSAERPKGSFSTLEIQRTEQGDSAMYLCASSRGAGGSQPQHFGDGTRLSIL.

This clonotype was recorded many times. This chain joins TRBV7-9 and TRBJ2-5; either TRBD1 or TRBD2 may supply D (6 bases each). Per germline, CDR1 SEHNR and CDR2 FQNEAQ (reference sequence). Trimming took off 4 bases at V and 2 bases at J, with 11 bases between the two ends. The CDR3 consists of 14 residues. The CDR3 DNA follows: TGTGCCAGCAGCTCGCGGGACAAACAAGAGACCCAGTACTTC. Protein: CASSSRDKQETQYF.

This chain uses TRBV19 with TRBJ1-1, with 7 bases aligning to TRBD1. Germline V gene sequence: CDR1 LNHDA, CDR2 SQIVND (reference sequence). The CDR3 covers 16 residues. Trimming at V came to 7 bases and at J to 2 bases, leaving 13 bases not matched to a gene. CDR3 coding DNA: TGTGCCAGTATGGTCAGGGGGACAGATCTTAACACTGAAGCTTTCTTT. Translating gives CASMVRGTDLNTEAFF. The variable domain in full, completed from reference TRBV19 and TRBJ1-1, reads DGGITQSPKYLFRKEGQNVTLSCEQNLNHDAMYWYRQDPGQGLRLIYYSQIVNDFQKGDIAEGYSVSREKKESFPLTVTSAQKNPTAFYLCASMVRGTDLNTEAFFGQGTRLTVV.